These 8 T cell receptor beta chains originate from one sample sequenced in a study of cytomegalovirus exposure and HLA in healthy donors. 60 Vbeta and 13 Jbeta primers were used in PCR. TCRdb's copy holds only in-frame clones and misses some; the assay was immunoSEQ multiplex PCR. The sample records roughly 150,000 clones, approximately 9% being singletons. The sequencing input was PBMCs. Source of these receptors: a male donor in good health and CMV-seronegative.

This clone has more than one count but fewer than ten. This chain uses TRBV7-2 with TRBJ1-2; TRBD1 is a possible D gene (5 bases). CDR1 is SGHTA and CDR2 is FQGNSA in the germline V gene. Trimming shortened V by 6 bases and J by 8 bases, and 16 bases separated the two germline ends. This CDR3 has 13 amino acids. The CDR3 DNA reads TGTGCCAGCAGACCCGCAGGGTACGAAGGCTACACCTTC. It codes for CASRPAGYEGYTF.

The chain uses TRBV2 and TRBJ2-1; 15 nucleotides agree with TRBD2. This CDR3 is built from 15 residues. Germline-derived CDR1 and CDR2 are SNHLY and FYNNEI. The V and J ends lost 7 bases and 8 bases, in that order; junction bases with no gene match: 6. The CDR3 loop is CASIPGLAGGDEQFF. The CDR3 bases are TGTGCCAGCATTCCGGGACTAGCGGGAGGAGATGAGCAGTTCTTC.

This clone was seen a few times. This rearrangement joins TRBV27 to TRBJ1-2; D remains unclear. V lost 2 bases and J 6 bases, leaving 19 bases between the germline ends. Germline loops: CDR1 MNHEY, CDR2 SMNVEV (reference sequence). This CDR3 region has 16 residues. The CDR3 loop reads CASSLGWVEGRDGYTF. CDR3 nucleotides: TGTGCCAGCAGTTTAGGTTGGGTGGAGGGAAGGGATGGCTACACCTTC.

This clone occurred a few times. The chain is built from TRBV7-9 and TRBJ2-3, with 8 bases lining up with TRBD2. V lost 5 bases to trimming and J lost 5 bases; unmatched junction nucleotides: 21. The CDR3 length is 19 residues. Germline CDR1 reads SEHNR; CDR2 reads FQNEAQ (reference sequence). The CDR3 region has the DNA TGTGCCAGCAGCCTCCCGGGGGGGCGACTCGGGGACCTCAAAGATACGCAGTATTTT. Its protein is CASSLPGGRLGDLKDTQYF.

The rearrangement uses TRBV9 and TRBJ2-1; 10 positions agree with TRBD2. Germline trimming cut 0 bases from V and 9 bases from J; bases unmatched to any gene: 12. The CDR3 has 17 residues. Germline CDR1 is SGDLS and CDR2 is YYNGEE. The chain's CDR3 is CASSVGKSGGADGEQFF. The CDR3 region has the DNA TGTGCCAGCAGCGTAGGGAAAAGCGGGGGGGCCGACGGTGAGCAGTTCTTC. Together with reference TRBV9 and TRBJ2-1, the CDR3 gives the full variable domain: DSGVTQTPKHLITATGQRVTLRCSPRSGDLSVYWYQQSLDQGLQFLIQYYNGEERAKGNILERFSAQQFPDLHSELNLSSLELGDSALYFCASSVGKSGGADGEQFFGPGTRLTVL.

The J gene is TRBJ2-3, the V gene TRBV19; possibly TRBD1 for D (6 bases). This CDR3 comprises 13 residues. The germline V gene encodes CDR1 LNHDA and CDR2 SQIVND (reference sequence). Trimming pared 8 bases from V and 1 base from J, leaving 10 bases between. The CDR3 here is CASQGPRTDTQYF. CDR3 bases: TGTGCCAGTCAGGGGCCTCGCACAGATACGCAGTATTTT. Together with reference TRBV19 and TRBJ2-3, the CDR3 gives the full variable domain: DGGITQSPKYLFRKEGQNVTLSCEQNLNHDAMYWYRQDPGQGLRLIYYSQIVNDFQKGDIAEGYSVSREKKESFPLTVTSAQKNPTAFYLCASQGPRTDTQYFGPGTRLTVL.

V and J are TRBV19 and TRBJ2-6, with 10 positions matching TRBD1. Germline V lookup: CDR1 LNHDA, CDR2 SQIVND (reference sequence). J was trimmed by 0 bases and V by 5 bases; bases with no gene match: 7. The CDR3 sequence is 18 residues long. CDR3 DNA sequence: TGTGCCAGTAGTCGTCGGGACAGGGGTTACTCTGGGGCCAACGTCCTGACTTTC. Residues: CASSRRDRGYSGANVLTF.

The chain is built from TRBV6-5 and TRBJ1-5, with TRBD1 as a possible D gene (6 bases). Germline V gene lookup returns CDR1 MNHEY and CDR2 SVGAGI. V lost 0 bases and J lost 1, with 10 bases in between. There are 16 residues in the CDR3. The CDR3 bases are TGTGCCAGCAGTTACTCAGGGGGGGCGAGCAATCAGCCCCAGCATTTT. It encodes CASSYSGGASNQPQHF.